This entry features one TCR beta chain sequence. V lost 9 bases and J 3 bases, leaving 17 bases between the germline ends. CDR1 and CDR2 (germline): LNHDA, SQIVND (reference sequence). This CDR3 contains 14 residues. Authors' processing steps: How many nucleated cells were present was estimated from reference gene primer amplification. Data came from immunoSEQ multiplex PCR; TCRdb stores just in-frame clones and leaves some out. V and J calls and clone size follow that table, whereas D and trimming were derived from the DNA. The table lists 150,000 to 250,000 clones, about 80% of them singletons. This sample is part of a study of blood T cell repertoires in COVID-19. Study context: Collection of acute and convalescent COVID-19 samples took place in the United States, Italy and Spain. Nucleic acid was either cDNA or gDNA, and it came from T cells, B-cell-depleted T cells, or PBMCs.

J is TRBJ1-1 and V is TRBV19, with D possibly matching TRBD1 (5 bases). The clonotype originates from a human donor with acute or convalescent COVID-19. The donor label of this sample is uncertain. The sample comprised peripheral blood. DNA of the CDR3: TGTGCCAGCTCACAGGTAGCCTGGGACACTGAAGCTTTCTTT. It yields the protein CASSQVAWDTEAFF.